This paragraph covers one TCR beta chain sequence. Its cognate antigen is unknown. This entry belongs to a study of T cell repertoires in cytomegalovirus infection. In TCRdb, the reads were re-called with MiXCR into one record per CDR3 protein. The sample has about 700,000 distinct CDR3 sequences, around 35% seen once. This CDR3 contains 16 residues. Germline CDR1 reads SGHVS; CDR2 reads FQNEAQ. The germline V and J ends were trimmed by 5 bases and 0 bases, with 16 bases remaining between them. The TCR originated in a human donor in good health (CMV status not recorded). Some clones in this sample may be carry-over from other donors' samples. This sequence joins TRBV7-8 and TRBJ1-1; D is perhaps TRBD1 (6 bases). The material sequenced was cultured PBMCs, taken from culture after CMV antigen stimulation. Here the CDR3 DNA reads TGTGCCAGCAGCGACCTGACAGGACCGCTGAACACTGAAGCTTTCTTT. Translated, it gives CASSDLTGPLNTEAFF.